These 18 T cell receptor beta chains were sequenced from one sample in a study of blood T cell repertoires in COVID-19. Here immunoSEQ multiplex PCR was the method, and the copy in TCRdb shows in-frame clones only, minus some. The repertoire holds 41,000 or so clones, with 87% as singletons. The sample consisted of peripheral blood. These receptor sequences come from a man aged 60 to 75 with acute or convalescent COVID-19.

The V call is TRBV19, the J call TRBJ1-3; 10 bases agree with TRBD1. The germline V gene has CDR1 LNHDA and CDR2 SQIVND (reference sequence). The CDR3 is 20 amino acids. V gave up 4 bases and J gave up 2 bases; unmatched junction bases: 17. CDR3 protein: CASSRFGTGETSRTGNTIYF. Written as DNA, the CDR3 is TGTGCCAGTAGTAGGTTCGGGACAGGGGAGACCTCACGGACTGGAAACACCATATATTTT.

The table lists this clone with a few counts. The CDR3 bases are TGCGCCAGCAGCCAAGATCTGGCCGGGACAGGGTTCCGCGGCTACACCTTC. Its protein product is CASSQDLAGTGFRGYTF. V gene TRBV4-3 combines with J gene TRBJ1-2; 9 bases match TRBD1. The V and J ends lost 0 bases and 8 bases, in that order; junction bases with no gene match: 13. This CDR3 is 17 amino acids long. Per germline, CDR1 LGHNA and CDR2 YSLEER.

This clone is a singleton in its sample. The rearrangement links TRBV3-1 (or the pseudogene TRBV3-2) to TRBJ1-2; a weak D match, TRBD1 (5 bases). CDR3 size: 15 residues. Germline CDR1 and CDR2: LGHDT and YNNKEL (reference sequence). The V end was cut by 3 bases, the J end by 4 bases, with 15 bases between. The CDR3 DNA sequence: TGTGCCAGCAGCCACGGAGGGGTAAATAGCTATGGCTACACCTTC. It is translated as CASSHGGVNSYGYTF.

The J gene is TRBJ2-7, the V gene TRBV5-6; 9 nucleotides align to TRBD2. Unmatched junction bases numbered 7, after V lost 3 bases and J lost 0 bases. Germline loops: CDR1 SGHDT, CDR2 YYEEEE. CDR3 length equals 16 residues. CDR3 nucleotide sequence: TGTGCCAGCAGCTATAGTAGCGGGGGTTACTCCTACGAGCAGTACTTC. Residues: CASSYSSGGYSYEQYF.

This chain uses TRBV27 with TRBJ2-5, with D hard to call. Germline loops: CDR1 MNHEY, CDR2 SMNVEV (reference sequence). V was trimmed by 11 bases and J by 6 bases, leaving 10 bases between them. The CDR3 has 10 residues. This CDR3 is CAPRLKTQYF. For the CDR3, the DNA is TGTGCCCCCCGGTTGAAGACCCAGTACTTC.

The V and J genes are TRBV19 and TRBJ2-1, with 13 bases identical to TRBD2. The ends lost 4 bases at V and 0 bases at J; junction bases unmatched: 9. Germline CDR1 reads LNHDA; CDR2 reads SQIVND (reference sequence). This CDR3 has 19 amino acids. CDR3 in amino acids: CASSTGLAGPLSSYNEQFF. The CDR3 nucleotides read TGTGCCAGTAGTACGGGACTAGCGGGGCCCTTGAGCTCCTACAATGAGCAGTTCTTC.

This chain links TRBV10-1 with TRBJ2-2; D unclear. Per the germline V gene, CDR1 is WNHNN and CDR2 is SYGVQD (reference sequence). V gave up 6 bases and J gave up 7 bases, with 9 bases separating them. This CDR3 has 12 amino acids. The DNA of the CDR3 is TGCGCCAGCAGAAGCCCAGGCGGGGAGCTGTTTTTT. This codes for CASRSPGGELFF.

V usage is TRBV4-3 and J usage is TRBJ1-2, with D maybe TRBD1 (6 bases). Germline V gene data show CDR1 as LGHNA and CDR2 as YSLEER. Deletions cut 3 bases from V and 1 base from J, with 27 bases between. The CDR3 spans 20 residues. The CDR3 nucleotides read TGCGCCAGCAGCCAGCAGTTGGGCCGGGACATGAGGTTTATTAACTATGGCTACACCTTC. Protein sequence: CASSQQLGRDMRFINYGYTF.

This clone was observed a single time. V and J are TRBV9 and TRBJ1-2, with TRBD1 matching 7 bases. The CDR3 runs 13 residues. Per the germline V gene, CDR1 is SGDLS and CDR2 is YYNGEE. V was clipped by 5 bases and J by 8 bases; unmatched bases: 9. This CDR3 is CASSPTGTRGYTF. Written as DNA, the CDR3 is TGTGCCAGCAGTCCGACAGGGACAAGGGGCTACACCTTC.

The chain links TRBV6-5 to TRBJ1-4, with D possibly TRBD1 on 5 matching bases. The CDR3 is 15 amino acids. Between the trimmed V and J ends, which lost 2 bases and 3 bases, there was a span of 10 bases. Germline-derived CDR1 and CDR2 are MNHEY and SVGAGI. CDR3: CASSYAGLPNEKLFF. CDR3 sequence (DNA): TGTGCCAGCAGTTACGCAGGGTTGCCTAATGAAAAACTGTTTTTT.

The V gene is TRBV18, the J gene TRBJ2-1; 14 bases are shared with TRBD2. The CDR3 is 17 amino acids. V lost 6 bases and J lost 3; bases outside the gene matches: 7. CDR1 and CDR2 (germline): KGHSH, LQKENI. CDR3 DNA: TGTGCCAGCTCCCCCCGGACTAGCGGGGGGTTCTACAATGAGCAGTTCTTC. This codes for CASSPRTSGGFYNEQFF.

This rearrangement joins TRBV6-6 to TRBJ1-5; maybe TRBD1 (5 bases). Germline values: CDR1 MNHNY, CDR2 SVGAGI (reference sequence). The CDR3 consists of 15 residues. The ends were cut back, 4 bases at V and 3 bases at J, with 13 bases in the middle. The CDR3: CASSSQQEFNQPQHF. DNA for the CDR3: TGTGCCAGCAGTTCCCAACAGGAGTTCAATCAGCCCCAGCATTTT.

This clone is deemed medium-sized (0.01 to 0.1%). The chain has TRBV10-1 and TRBJ2-3, with 7 bases identical to TRBD2. V was clipped by 4 bases and J by 11 bases; unmatched bases: 12. CDR1 and CDR2 from the germline V gene are WNHNN and SYGVQD (reference sequence). The CDR3 has 14 residues. The CDR3 DNA reads as TGCGCCAGCAGTGGGTGGGTTTCTAGCGGAATGCAGTATTTT. It yields the protein CASSGWVSSGMQYF.

In this sample, this clone turned up a few times. For the CDR3, the DNA is TGTGCCAGCACCCGAGGGACAGGTGGGAATCAGCCCCAGCATTTT. This codes for CASTRGTGGNQPQHF. This chain links TRBV2 with TRBJ1-5, with 8 bases lining up with TRBD1. The CDR3 sequence is 15 residues long. V was pared by 7 bases and J by 4 bases, with 9 bases of the junction left unmatched. Germline V CDR1 and CDR2: SNHLY, FYNNEI.

The gene calls are TRBV10-3 and TRBJ2-2; possibly TRBD1 for D (6 bases). The germline CDR1 and CDR2 sequences are ENHRY and SYGVKD. The V end lost 6 bases, the J end lost 0 bases, and 8 bases lay between the germline ends. The length of the CDR3 is 14 residues. The DNA of the CDR3 is TGTGCCATCAGGACAGGTCCGAACACCGGGGAGCTGTTTTTT. Translation: CAIRTGPNTGELFF.

The rearrangement links TRBV30 to TRBJ1-2; 7 positions match TRBD1. V lost 2 bases to trimming and J lost 7 bases; unmatched junction nucleotides: 7. The germline V gene has CDR1 GTSNPN and CDR2 SVGIG (reference sequence). CDR3 length: 13 amino acids. The DNA of the CDR3 is TGTGCCTGGAGTCTACAGGGGCTCGGTGGCTACACCTTC. As protein: CAWSLQGLGGYTF.

This clone was picked up a small number of times. V gene TRBV3-1 (or the pseudogene TRBV3-2) combines with J gene TRBJ2-5, with 9 bases identical to TRBD2. From germline, CDR1 is LGHDT and CDR2 YNNKEL (reference sequence). V dropped 5 bases and J dropped 10; count of bases not matched to a gene: 8. The CDR3 spans 13 residues. In DNA, the CDR3 is TGTGCCAGCAGCGTGACGCGGGGGGGTCACCAGTACTTC. Residues: CASSVTRGGHQYF.

This clone was observed once. The genes are TRBV5-1 and TRBJ1-6; maybe TRBD1 (5 bases). The ends were cut back, 8 bases at V and 9 bases at J, with 18 bases in the middle. The length of the CDR3 is 14 residues. The V gene's germline CDR1 is SGHRS and CDR2 YFSETQ. CDR3 in amino acids: CASRSGGAGSPLHF. The DNA of the CDR3 is TGCGCCAGTCGTTCGGGAGGGGCTGGTTCACCCCTCCACTTT.